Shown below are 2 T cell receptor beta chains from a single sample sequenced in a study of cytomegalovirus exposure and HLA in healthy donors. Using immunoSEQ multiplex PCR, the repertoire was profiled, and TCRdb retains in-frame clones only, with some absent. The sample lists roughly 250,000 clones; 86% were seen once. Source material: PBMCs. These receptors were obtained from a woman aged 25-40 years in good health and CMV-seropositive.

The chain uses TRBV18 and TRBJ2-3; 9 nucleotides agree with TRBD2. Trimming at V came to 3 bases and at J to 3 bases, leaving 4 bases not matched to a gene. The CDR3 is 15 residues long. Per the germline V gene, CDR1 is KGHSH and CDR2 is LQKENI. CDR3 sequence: CASSPGGRGTDTQYF. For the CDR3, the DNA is TGTGCCAGCTCACCTGGCGGGAGGGGGACAGATACGCAGTATTTT.

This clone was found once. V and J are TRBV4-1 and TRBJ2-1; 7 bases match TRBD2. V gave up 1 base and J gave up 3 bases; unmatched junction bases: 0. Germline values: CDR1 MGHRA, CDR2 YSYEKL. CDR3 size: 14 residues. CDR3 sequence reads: CASSQAGGYNEQFF. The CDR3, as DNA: TGCGCCAGCAGCCAAGCGGGAGGCTACAATGAGCAGTTCTTC.